The clone carrying this T cell receptor beta chain was seen a few times. Its antigen remains unknown. The sample comes from a study of CD8 T cells in ankylosing spondylitis. Regarding the study as a whole: Among TCR beta sequences, a motif of under ten highly homologous variants appeared characteristic of ankylosing spondylitis blood. Some of these motif variants have turned up before, in reports on reactive arthritis synovial fluid and blood. Matched ankylosing spondylitis synovial fluid reportedly showed significant enrichment of disease-linked clones.

The authors made TCR beta libraries by quantitative 5'-RACE with molecular barcodes. TCRdb reprocessed the 5' RACE reads with MiXCR, giving one entry per CDR3 protein. The sample records roughly 370,000 distinct CDR3 sequences, approximately 20% being singletons. Germline V gene sequence: CDR1 LGHNT, CDR2 FRNRAP. The length of the CDR3 is 14 residues. V gave up 6 bases and J gave up 0 bases, with 10 bases separating them. V usage is TRBV12-5 and J usage is TRBJ2-3; a possible D gene is TRBD1 (5 bases). The source is a male donor with ankylosing spondylitis. Source material: blood, either unsorted or a sorted T cell fraction (not recorded which). CDR3 sequence (DNA): TGTGCTAGTGGAGACAGTACTAGCACAGATACGCAGTATTTT. It encodes CASGDSTSTDTQYF.